This T cell receptor beta chain is from a study of beta chain features in type 1 diabetes. Overall study results and limits: Compared to healthy donors, patients appeared to have naive, central memory and Treg TCRB repertoires that were more alike.

Sequenced material consisted of expressed TCRB transcripts (all of the isolated RNA was reverse transcribed). Assay: immunoSEQ multiplex PCR; the TCRdb copy retains only in-frame clones and omits some. The sample lists around 430,000 clones, approximately 31% seen once, with 0.05% to 0.065% in the top ten. This clone was counted only a few times. Antigen unknown. Germline V gene lookup returns CDR1 SGHAT and CDR2 FQNNGV. This CDR3 is 11 amino acids long. V gave up 3 bases and J gave up 5 bases, with 4 bases separating them. Sorting with CD45RO/CCR7/CD25/CD127/CD95/CD27 yielded naive, central memory, regulatory and stem-like memory CD4+ cells.

The clonotype originates from a man aged 18 to 30 in good health. This chain uses TRBV11-2 with TRBJ2-5, with D unclear. Sequenced sample: naive CD4+ T cells from blood. CDR3 residues: CASSFYETQYF. CDR3 coding DNA: TGTGCCAGCAGCTTTTATGAGACCCAGTACTTC. Complete variable domain (other parts from reference TRBV11-2 and TRBJ2-5): EAGVAQSPRYKIIEKRQSVAFWCNPISGHATLYWYQQILGQGPKLLIQFQNNGVVDDSQLPKDRFSAERLKGVDSTLKIQPAKLEDSAVYLCASSFYETQYFGPGTRLLVL.